The 29 T cell receptor beta chains listed next were all sequenced from one sample in a study of control samples from healthy donors and cancer patients. Using immunoSEQ multiplex PCR, the repertoire was profiled, and TCRdb retains in-frame clones only, with some absent. Recorded for this sample: roughly 200,000 clones. The specimen sequenced was blood. The receptors come from a woman aged 25 to 39 in good health.

The chain recombines TRBV29-1 with TRBJ1-5, with 12 bases aligning to TRBD1. Trimming cost V 3 bases and J 5 bases; bases outside gene matches: 17. The CDR3 is 19 amino acids. Germline V gene sequence: CDR1 SQVTM, CDR2 ANQGSEA. The CDR3 DNA reads TGCAGCGTTGACGAGAGGGACAGGGGGCCACAGCAGCAAGATCAGCCCCAGCATTTT. Translated, it gives CSVDERDRGPQQQDQPQHF.

This sequence joins TRBV19 and TRBJ2-1, with 11 bases lining up with TRBD1. The CDR3 loop spans 16 amino acids. Trimming removed 5 bases from V and 0 bases from J; junction bases left unmatched: 3. Per germline, CDR1 LNHDA and CDR2 SQIVND (reference sequence). CDR3: CASSRDRGSSYNEQFF. CDR3 DNA: TGTGCCAGTAGTCGGGACAGGGGGAGCTCCTACAATGAGCAGTTCTTC.

This chain connects TRBV28 to TRBJ1-2; a possible D gene is TRBD1 (6 bases). The CDR3 covers 13 residues. In germline, CDR1 is MDHEN, CDR2 SYDVKM. Between the trimmed V and J ends, which lost 3 bases and 8 bases, there was a span of 13 bases. CDR3 region: CASSFPGAEGYTF. DNA of the CDR3: TGTGCCAGCAGTTTTCCGGGGGCGGAAGGCTACACCTTC.

The chain combines TRBV10-3 with TRBJ1-5; a possible D gene is TRBD1 (5 bases). V was cut by 4 bases and J by 0 bases, with 10 bases left in between. Germline loops: CDR1 ENHRY, CDR2 SYGVKD. CDR3 length equals 15 residues. As DNA, the CDR3 is TGTGCCATCAGTGCCGCAGGACATAGCAATCAGCCCCAGCATTTT. Its protein product is CAISAAGHSNQPQHF.

The genes are TRBV10-1 and TRBJ2-3; unclear D gene. The CDR3 extends over 12 amino acids. The germline V and J ends were trimmed by 0 bases and 4 bases, with 2 bases remaining between them. Germline assignment: CDR1 WNHNN and CDR2 SYGVQD (reference sequence). This chain's CDR3 is CASSESPDTQYF. The CDR3 region has the DNA TGCGCCAGCAGTGAGTCGCCAGATACGCAGTATTTT.

Details on this clone: Mismatch with germline at one junction end may stem from a read error. The V call is TRBV7-7, the J call TRBJ1-5; D gene uncertain. This CDR3 is built from 14 residues. In germline, CDR1 is SSHAT, CDR2 FNYEAQ (reference sequence). CDR3 residues: CASSYRDNNQPQHF. CDR3 nucleotides: TGTGCTAGCAGTTACCGGGATAACAATCAGCCCCAGCATTTT.

V and J are TRBV12-3 or TRBV12-4 and TRBJ2-1; D is undetermined. This CDR3 region has 13 residues. V lost 0 bases, J lost 7 bases, and 7 bases lay in between. The CDR3 DNA sequence: TGTGCCAGCAGTTTAGCACTCCCGAATGAGCAGTTCTTC. This codes for CASSLALPNEQFF.

The chain couples TRBV7-9 to TRBJ2-3; TRBD2 agrees at 9 bases. Germline assignment: CDR1 SEHNR and CDR2 FQNEAQ (reference sequence). Trimming cost V 5 bases and J 7 bases; bases outside gene matches: 10. This CDR3 spans 15 amino acids. CDR3 residues: CASSRRGGGANTQYF. The DNA for the CDR3 is TGTGCCAGCAGCCGCCGGGGCGGGGGGGCGAATACGCAGTATTTT.

The chain has TRBV6-6 and TRBJ2-5; TRBD2 agrees at 13 bases. Looked up from germline, CDR1 is MNHNY and CDR2 is SVGAGI (reference sequence). The V gene end was trimmed by 7 bases and the J gene end by 3 bases; junction bases not matched to a gene: 5. The CDR3 loop spans 15 amino acids. The CDR3 DNA follows: TGTGCCAGCACCGACGGGACTAGCGGGGAAGAGACCCAGTACTTC. It encodes CASTDGTSGEETQYF.

The rearrangement links TRBV6-2 or TRBV6-3 to TRBJ1-2; D not certain. This CDR3 has 13 amino acids. Trimming removed 4 bases from V and 4 bases from J, with 10 bases in between. Germline CDR1 is MNHEY and CDR2 is SVGEGT. DNA of the CDR3: TGTGCCAGCAGTTCCCCGAATGGCTATGGCTACACCTTC. It is translated as CASSSPNGYGYTF.

The CDR3 reads CASSRPITGGGYTF. DNA for the CDR3: TGTGCCAGCAGTCGCCCAATTACAGGAGGTGGCTACACCTTC. This chain links TRBV28 with TRBJ1-2; TRBD1 is a possible D gene (5 bases). Germline V lookup: CDR1 MDHEN, CDR2 SYDVKM. There are 14 residues in the CDR3. Trimming pared 5 bases from V and 7 bases from J, leaving 17 bases between.

The chain combines TRBV4-1 with TRBJ2-1, with D hard to call. The germline V gene has CDR1 MGHRA and CDR2 YSYEKL. This CDR3 has 16 amino acids. V lost 0 bases, J lost 4 bases, and 13 bases lay in between. The CDR3 nucleotides read TGCGCCAGCAGCCAAGATCTCTTGCCCCCGTACAATGAGCAGTTCTTC. Translation: CASSQDLLPPYNEQFF.

The V call is TRBV6-1, the J call TRBJ2-7; D gene ambiguous. The germline V gene has CDR1 MNHNS and CDR2 SASEGT. V was pared by 3 bases and J by 6 bases, with 18 bases between. The CDR3 runs 15 residues. CDR3 DNA sequence: TGTGCCAGCAGTGACAGGTACTCTTCTTTGGGCGAGCAGTACTTC. This translates into CASSDRYSSLGEQYF.

This rearrangement joins TRBV5-1 to TRBJ1-1, with TRBD1 matching over 8 bases. CDR1 is SGHRS and CDR2 is YFSETQ in the germline V gene. J was trimmed by 1 base and V by 3 bases; bases with no gene match: 8. The CDR3 runs 16 residues. The CDR3, as DNA: TGCGCCAGCAGCTCAAACCTGGACAGGGCGAACACTGAAGCTTTCTTT. Translating gives CASSSNLDRANTEAFF.

The chain joins TRBV7-2 to TRBJ1-2, with D tentatively TRBD1 (6 bases). The CDR3 extends over 14 amino acids. V shed 6 bases and J shed 4 bases, with 15 bases lying between them. Germline values: CDR1 SGHTA, CDR2 FQGNSA. The CDR3 bases are TGTGCCAGCAGTATTACAGGGCCCAGCTATGGCTACACCTTC. It encodes CASSITGPSYGYTF.

This chain uses TRBV27 with TRBJ1-5; 9 bases line up with TRBD1. Germline-derived CDR1 and CDR2 are MNHEY and SMNVEV (reference sequence). After removal of 5 bases from V and 6 bases from J, the junction contained 14 bases not matched to a gene. This CDR3 contains 17 residues. The CDR3 loop is CASSPLRGQGRSQPQHF. The CDR3 coding sequence is TGTGCCAGCAGTCCCCTAAGGGGACAGGGAAGGAGTCAGCCCCAGCATTTT.

The J gene is TRBJ2-5, the V gene TRBV4-1; TRBD2 matches 13 bases. The CDR3 consists of 19 residues. The V gene end was trimmed by 4 bases and the J gene end by 0 bases; junction bases not matched to a gene: 11. The germline V gene encodes CDR1 MGHRA and CDR2 YSYEKL. CDR3 region: CASSLRTSGGATYQETQYF. The CDR3 region has the DNA TGCGCCAGCAGCCTACGGACTAGCGGGGGTGCTACGTACCAAGAGACCCAGTACTTC.

J is TRBJ2-5 and V is TRBV3-1 (or the pseudogene TRBV3-2), with 9 bases identical to TRBD2. J lost 1 base, V lost 4 bases, and 7 bases had no gene match. CDR1 LGHDT and CDR2 YNNKEL come from the germline V gene (reference sequence). CDR3 length equals 16 residues. The CDR3 DNA reads as TGTGCCAGCAGCCCTACGGGGCGGGGGGGCCAAGAGACCCAGTACTTC. Amino acid sequence: CASSPTGRGGQETQYF.

V usage is TRBV3-1 (or the pseudogene TRBV3-2) and J usage is TRBJ2-3, with D tentatively TRBD1 (6 bases). Per germline, CDR1 LGHDT and CDR2 YNNKEL (reference sequence). V was cut by 4 bases and J by 5 bases, with 7 bases left in between. CDR3 size: 12 residues. As DNA, the CDR3 is TGTGCCAGCAGCCCGACAGGAGATACGCAGTATTTT. The encoded protein is CASSPTGDTQYF.

The chain combines TRBV15 with TRBJ1-5; D gene ambiguous. CDR3 length equals 10 residues. Trimming took 9 bases from V and 3 from J, leaving 3 bases between them. Germline assignment: CDR1 LNHNV and CDR2 YYDKDF (reference sequence). The CDR3 DNA follows: TGTGCCACATTCAATCAGCCCCAGCATTTT. Amino acid sequence: CATFNQPQHF.

The rearrangement joins TRBV5-1 to TRBJ1-2, with TRBD1 matching 12 bases. Per germline, CDR1 SGHRS and CDR2 YFSETQ. The J segment lost 8 bases and the V segment lost 4 bases, leaving 9 bases of the junction unmatched. There are 15 residues in the CDR3. The CDR3 here is CASSLDGTGGRGYTF. CDR3 coding DNA: TGCGCCAGCAGCCTGGACGGGACAGGGGGCCGAGGCTACACCTTC.

The V call is TRBV2, the J call TRBJ1-5; TRBD1 is a possible D gene (6 bases). Germline V gene lookup returns CDR1 SNHLY and CDR2 FYNNEI. Trimming cost V 5 bases and J 6 bases, with 11 bases left between them. The CDR3 loop spans 13 amino acids. In nucleotides, the CDR3 is TGTGCCAGCAGTCTCACAGGGAGTCAGCCCCAGCATTTT. Its protein product is CASSLTGSQPQHF.

The chain employs TRBV27 and TRBJ2-1; 10 bases fit TRBD1. CDR1 is MNHEY, CDR2 SMNVEV, per germline (reference sequence). V lost 3 bases and J lost 4; bases outside the gene matches: 3. This CDR3 contains 15 residues. The CDR3 sequence is CASSLDRGIYNEQFF. CDR3 coding DNA: TGTGCCAGCAGTTTGGACAGGGGGATTTACAATGAGCAGTTCTTC.

The chain uses TRBV28 and TRBJ2-1; TRBD2 agrees at 7 bases. Germline CDR1 and CDR2: MDHEN and SYDVKM. Trimming cost V 5 bases and J 4 bases; bases outside gene matches: 8. The CDR3 has 15 residues. CDR3 loop: CASSPVGEGYNEQFF. CDR3 nucleotides: TGTGCCAGCAGTCCCGTGGGGGAGGGGTACAATGAGCAGTTCTTC.

The CDR3 DNA follows: TGTGCCACCCTAGGAAGTAACACCGGGGAGCTGTTTTTT. The encoded protein is CATLGSNTGELFF. The V and J genes are TRBV24-1 and TRBJ2-2; no firm D call. The germline V gene has CDR1 KGHDR and CDR2 SFDVKD. Trimming removed 9 bases from V and 2 bases from J, with 9 bases in between. CDR3 size: 13 residues.

The DNA for the CDR3 is TGTGCCGGAGGCTCGGGTCTCACTGAAGCTTTCTTT. This sequence encodes CAGGSGLTEAFF. V is TRBV28 and J is TRBJ1-1; D is unclear. Trimming took 11 bases from V and 4 from J, leaving 14 bases between them. This CDR3 has 12 amino acids. CDR1 and CDR2 from the germline V gene are MDHEN and SYDVKM.

Concerning this clone itself: One end of the junction is discordant with germline, which a read error may explain. The chain uses TRBV14 and TRBJ2-2; 9 nucleotides agree with TRBD1. The CDR3 totals 20 residues. Looked up from germline, CDR1 is SGHDN and CDR2 is FVKESK. The CDR3 sequence: CASNQRETHRDRALGGELFF. CDR3 bases: TGTGCCAGCAACCAAAGGGAGACGCACCGGGACAGGGCTTTAGGCGGGGAGCTGTTTTTT.

The genes are TRBV15 and TRBJ2-3; TRBD2 matches at 8 bases. CDR1 is LNHNV and CDR2 is YYDKDF in the germline V gene (reference sequence). Trimming cost V 7 bases and J 6 bases; bases outside gene matches: 12. The CDR3 extends over 15 amino acids. DNA of the CDR3: TGTGCCACCACGAATCGGGGGGGCCCCCCCGATACGCAGTATTTT. Protein sequence: CATTNRGGPPDTQYF.

The chain is built from TRBV11-2 and TRBJ1-1; 7 bases match TRBD1. The germline V gene encodes CDR1 SGHAT and CDR2 FQNNGV. The CDR3 extends over 15 amino acids. V was clipped by 4 bases and J by 5 bases; unmatched bases: 10. The CDR3 region has the DNA TGTGCCAGCAGCTCTACTGAGGGGGCGCGGACTGAAGCTTTCTTT. This translates into CASSSTEGARTEAFF.